This T cell receptor (beta chain) was sequenced during a study of neoadjuvant anti-PD-1 for oral cavity cancer. Per germline, CDR1 WSHSY and CDR2 SAAADI. This CDR3 comprises 14 residues. V shed 6 bases and J 5 bases; nucleotides not matched to a gene: 2. Noted time point: after neoadjuvant nivolumab, at surgical resection. Patients had HPV-negative, locally advanced oral cavity squamous cell carcinoma. No culture or expansion preceded analysis of these blood cells. The method was immunoSEQ multiplex PCR; TCRdb's version includes in-frame clones alone and lacks a portion of them. The sample holds over 65,000 clones, about nine tenths seen once.

The chain joins TRBV10-2 to TRBJ2-2; 11 bases line up with TRBD2. This TCR was sampled from a person aged 35-79 years with oral cavity squamous cell carcinoma. The sample here was PBMCs, taken after nivolumab (anti-PD-1) treatment. CDR3 sequence: CASRTSGNTGELFF. CDR3 in DNA: TGCGCCAGCAGGACTAGCGGGAATACCGGGGAGCTGTTTTTT.